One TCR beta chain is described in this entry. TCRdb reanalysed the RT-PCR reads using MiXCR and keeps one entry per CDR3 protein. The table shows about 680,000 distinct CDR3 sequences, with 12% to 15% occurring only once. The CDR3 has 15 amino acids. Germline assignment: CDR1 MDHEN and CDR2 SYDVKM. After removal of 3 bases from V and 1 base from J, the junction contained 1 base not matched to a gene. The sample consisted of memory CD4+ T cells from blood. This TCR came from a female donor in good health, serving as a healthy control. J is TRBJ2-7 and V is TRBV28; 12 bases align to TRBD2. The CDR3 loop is CASSFTSGRSYEQYF. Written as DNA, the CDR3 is TGTGCCAGCAGTTTTACTAGCGGGAGGTCCTACGAGCAGTACTTC.